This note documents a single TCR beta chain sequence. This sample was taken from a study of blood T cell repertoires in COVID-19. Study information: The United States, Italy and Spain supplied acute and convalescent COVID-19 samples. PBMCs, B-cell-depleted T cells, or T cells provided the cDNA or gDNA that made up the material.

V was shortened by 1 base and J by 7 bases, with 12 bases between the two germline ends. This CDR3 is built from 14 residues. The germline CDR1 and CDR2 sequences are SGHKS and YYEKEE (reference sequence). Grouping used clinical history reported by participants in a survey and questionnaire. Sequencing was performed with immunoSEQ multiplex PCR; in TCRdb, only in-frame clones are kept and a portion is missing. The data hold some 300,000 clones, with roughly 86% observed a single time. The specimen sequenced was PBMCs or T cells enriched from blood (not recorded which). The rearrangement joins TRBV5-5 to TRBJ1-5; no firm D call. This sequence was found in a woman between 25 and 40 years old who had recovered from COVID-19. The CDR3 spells CASSLYSARQPQHF. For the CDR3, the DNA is TGTGCCAGCAGCTTGTATAGTGCGCGGCAGCCCCAGCATTTT.